One and the same sample provided the 24 T cell receptor beta chains below, sequenced in a study of chemoradiotherapy in HPV16-positive cancers. This table comes from immunoSEQ multiplex PCR, and its TCRdb copy is limited to in-frame clones, with some not included. The sample holds around 30,000 clones, approximately 90% seen once. This material consisted of blood, taken from a patient who underwent chemoradiotherapy. The receptor set was obtained from a human donor with HPV-associated anogenital cancer.

V is TRBV28 and J is TRBJ2-7; D is perhaps TRBD1 (5 bases). The CDR3 is 15 residues long. V lost 7 bases and J lost 2, with 18 bases in between. Germline assignment: CDR1 MDHEN and CDR2 SYDVKM. The CDR3 DNA sequence: TGTGCCAGCACCCAAATGGGGCCCGAGGCCTACGAGCAGTACTTC. This gives the protein CASTQMGPEAYEQYF.

The chain employs TRBV5-1 and TRBJ1-1; 8 nucleotides align to TRBD1. V trimming: 0 bases; J trimming: 0 bases; junction bases outside the gene matches: 4. CDR3 length: 16 residues. The germline gives CDR1 SGHRS, CDR2 YFSETQ. The CDR3 sequence: CASSLGRDRMNTEAFF. CDR3 nucleotide sequence: TGCGCCAGCAGCTTGGGGAGGGACAGGATGAACACTGAAGCTTTCTTT. Full variable domain (remainder filled in from reference TRBV5-1 and TRBJ1-1): KAGVTQTPRYLIKTRGQQVTLSCSPISGHRSVSWYQQTPGQGLQFLFEYFSETQRNKGNFPGRFSGRQFSNSRSEMNVSTLELGDSALYLCASSLGRDRMNTEAFFGQGTRLTVV.

The V and J genes are TRBV4-1 and TRBJ1-1; weak D call: TRBD1 (6 bases). CDR3 size: 15 residues. V lost 1 base to trimming and J lost 5 bases, with 14 bases between them. Germline assignment: CDR1 MGHRA and CDR2 YSYEKL. This chain's CDR3 is CASSQAKGVWTEAFF. The CDR3 DNA follows: TGCGCCAGCAGCCAAGCCAAGGGGGTTTGGACTGAAGCTTTCTTT.

V is TRBV2 and J is TRBJ2-6; no firm D call. The CDR3 runs to 16 residues. In germline, CDR1 is SNHLY, CDR2 FYNNEI. V dropped 1 base and J dropped 4 bases, with 11 bases sitting between them. Here the CDR3 reads CASSEGTSIGANVLTF. The CDR3 nucleotides are TGTGCCAGCAGTGAAGGGACCAGCATCGGGGCCAACGTCCTGACTTTC.

The rearrangement uses TRBV7-2 and TRBJ1-3; perhaps TRBD1 as D (6 bases). V lost 6 bases and J lost 3, with 12 bases in between. This CDR3 comprises 14 residues. The germline V gene encodes CDR1 SGHTA and CDR2 FQGNSA. The CDR3 loop reads CASRWTADGNTIYF. The CDR3 DNA sequence: TGTGCCAGCAGATGGACAGCCGATGGAAACACCATATATTTT.

V gene TRBV27 combines with J gene TRBJ1-1; D unclear. V was shortened by 1 base and J by 1 base, with 4 bases between the two germline ends. The CDR3 is 13 amino acids. Per the germline V gene, CDR1 is MNHEY and CDR2 is SMNVEV (reference sequence). The CDR3 is CASSLWGNTEAFF. For the CDR3, the DNA is TGTGCCAGCAGTTTATGGGGGAACACTGAAGCTTTCTTT.

CDR3 DNA: TGCGCCAGCAGCCCCCGCGGGACTGTCGGTGAAGCTTTCTTT. Translated, it gives CASSPRGTVGEAFF. V is TRBV5-1 and J is TRBJ1-1, with D tentatively TRBD1 (5 bases). With 4 bases removed from V and 7 bases from J, the gap between germline ends came to 17 bases. Germline CDR1 SGHRS, CDR2 YFSETQ. The CDR3 spans 14 residues.

V and J are TRBV5-1 and TRBJ2-3; 7 nucleotides line up with TRBD2. Germline trimming cut 2 bases from V and 0 bases from J; bases unmatched to any gene: 3. This CDR3 region has 15 residues. Looked up from germline, CDR1 is SGHRS and CDR2 is YFSETQ. The CDR3 DNA reads TGCGCCAGCAGCTTTGCTAGCGGAAGCACAGATACGCAGTATTTT. Protein: CASSFASGSTDTQYF.

J is TRBJ1-2 and V is TRBV5-1; 8 nucleotides align to TRBD1. Germline CDR1 reads SGHRS; CDR2 reads YFSETQ. CDR3 length: 15 amino acids. The trim removed 4 bases at V and 0 bases at J, leaving 5 bases unmatched. The CDR3 region is CASSPSGGANYGYTF. The CDR3 coding sequence is TGCGCCAGCAGCCCTTCAGGGGGCGCTAACTATGGCTACACCTTC. Full variable domain (outside the CDR3, taken from reference TRBV5-1 and TRBJ1-2): KAGVTQTPRYLIKTRGQQVTLSCSPISGHRSVSWYQQTPGQGLQFLFEYFSETQRNKGNFPGRFSGRQFSNSRSEMNVSTLELGDSALYLCASSPSGGANYGYTFGSGTRLTVV.

On this clone: One junction end does not reproduce the germline sequence, and a read error may be involved. The rearrangement links TRBV7-6 to TRBJ2-3; D is unclear. Germline V gene data show CDR1 as SGHVS and CDR2 as FNYEAQ. This CDR3 spans 12 amino acids. The CDR3 DNA sequence: TGTGCCAGCGGCTTAATCGCAGATACGCAGTATTTT. Translating gives CASGLIADTQYF.

CDR3 in amino acids: CASSLTGGFTEETQYF. The CDR3 DNA reads TGTGCCAGCAGCCTGACGGGCGGCTTTACCGAAGAGACCCAGTACTTC. The chain is built from TRBV7-2 and TRBJ2-5; D is undetermined. CDR1 and CDR2 (germline): SGHTA, FQGNSA. V was clipped by 5 bases and J by 3 bases, with 19 bases between them. The CDR3 runs 16 residues.

This chain joins TRBV29-1 and TRBJ1-1, with D possibly TRBD1 on 5 matching bases. With 4 bases removed from V and 1 base from J, the gap between germline ends came to 10 bases. This CDR3 is 13 amino acids long. The germline gives CDR1 SQVTM, CDR2 ANQGSEA. CDR3 amino acids: CSVGKGENTEAFF. The CDR3 region has the DNA TGCAGCGTTGGTAAAGGGGAGAACACTGAAGCTTTCTTT.

This chain uses TRBV7-9 with TRBJ1-1; D remains unclear. V gave up 6 bases and J gave up 1 base, with 15 bases separating them. The CDR3 is 15 amino acids. Germline CDR1 reads SEHNR; CDR2 reads FQNEAQ (reference sequence). This CDR3 reads CASRKPEVRNTEAFF. The CDR3 coding sequence is TGTGCCAGCAGGAAACCCGAGGTCAGGAACACTGAAGCTTTCTTT. The full variable domain, completed using reference TRBV7-9 and TRBJ1-1, is DTGVSQNPRHKITKRGQNVTFRCDPISEHNRLYWYRQTLGQGPEFLTYFQNEAQLEKSRLLSDRFSAERPKGSFSTLEIQRTEQGDSAMYLCASRKPEVRNTEAFFGQGTRLTVV.

This clone was seen a handful of times. The CDR3 spells CASSPGGSSNQPQHF. The CDR3, as DNA: TGTGCCAGCAGCCCGGGGGGCAGTAGCAATCAGCCCCAGCATTTT. The chain uses TRBV7-2 and TRBJ1-5; weak D call: TRBD1 (6 bases). CDR1 is SGHTA, CDR2 FQGNSA, per germline. V was shortened by 5 bases and J by 0 bases, with 11 bases between the two germline ends. This CDR3 region has 15 residues.

The rearrangement joins TRBV6-6 to TRBJ2-7; D remains ambiguous. Trimming cost V 4 bases and J 4 bases, with 11 bases left between them. CDR3 length equals 13 residues. Per the germline V gene, CDR1 is MNHNY and CDR2 is SVGAGI (reference sequence). The CDR3 reads CASSLAQTYEQYF. As DNA, the CDR3 is TGTGCCAGCAGTTTAGCACAGACTTACGAGCAGTACTTC.

The CDR3 sequence is CASSLRTSGRRDTQYF. In nucleotides, the CDR3 is TGTGCCAGCAGCTTGCGGACTAGCGGGAGACGAGATACGCAGTATTTT. The J gene is TRBJ2-3, the V gene TRBV5-6; 13 nucleotides match TRBD2. Trimming took 1 base from V and 5 from J; bases not matched to a gene: 4. Germline CDR1 and CDR2: SGHDT and YYEEEE. The CDR3 loop spans 16 amino acids.

The V call is TRBV18, the J call TRBJ1-3; D not resolved. Trimming pared 2 bases from V and 2 bases from J, leaving 7 bases between. The germline CDR1 and CDR2 sequences are KGHSH and LQKENI. This CDR3 contains 14 residues. The CDR3 DNA reads as TGTGCCAGCTCACCAGCGGGGACTGGAAACACCATATATTTT. Translation: CASSPAGTGNTIYF.

The sample holds one count of this clone. The chain links TRBV30 to TRBJ1-3; no clear D. V lost 0 bases and J 0 bases, leaving 6 bases between the germline ends. The germline V gene encodes CDR1 GTSNPN and CDR2 SVGIG (reference sequence). CDR3 length: 14 amino acids. The CDR3 coding sequence is TGTGCCTGGAGTGTTTGGGACTCTGGAAACACCATATATTTT. Protein sequence: CAWSVWDSGNTIYF.

This rearrangement joins TRBV19 to TRBJ2-3, with TRBD2 matching 11 bases. The V gene's germline CDR1 is LNHDA and CDR2 SQIVND (reference sequence). Trimming at V came to 6 bases and at J to 2 bases, leaving 19 bases not matched to a gene. The CDR3 extends over 20 amino acids. CDR3 nucleotide sequence: TGTGCCAGTAGCGGACGGGGACGGACTAGCGGGCCTACGACCACAGATACGCAGTATTTT. Its protein product is CASSGRGRTSGPTTTDTQYF.

The chain combines TRBV29-1 with TRBJ2-2; no clear D gene. Germline V CDR1 and CDR2: SQVTM, ANQGSEA. The V gene lost 6 bases and the J gene lost 0 bases, with 8 bases spanning the gap. The CDR3 spans 13 residues. The CDR3 loop reads CSVVQPNTGELFF. CDR3 bases: TGCAGCGTCGTACAGCCGAACACCGGGGAGCTGTTTTTT.

The V call is TRBV6-1, the J call TRBJ1-2; D perhaps matches TRBD1 (5 bases). Germline V gene data show CDR1 as MNHNS and CDR2 as SASEGT. The ends were cut back, 7 bases at V and 0 bases at J, with 12 bases in the middle. CDR3 length equals 14 residues. The CDR3 DNA reads as TGTGCCAGCACCCCGACAGCAGCTAACTATGGCTACACCTTC. It yields the protein CASTPTAANYGYTF.

This clone was seen more than once but under ten times. V is TRBV28 and J is TRBJ1-2, with D perhaps TRBD1 (5 bases). CDR1 and CDR2 (germline): MDHEN, SYDVKM. CDR3 length: 14 residues. The germline V and J ends were trimmed by 5 bases and 3 bases, with 13 bases remaining between them. The CDR3 is CASSPWDSDYGYTF. CDR3 DNA sequence: TGTGCCAGCAGTCCCTGGGACTCGGACTATGGCTACACCTTC.

The chain is built from TRBV2 and TRBJ1-5, with 7 nucleotides matching TRBD1. In germline, CDR1 is SNHLY, CDR2 FYNNEI. The CDR3 extends over 14 amino acids. The V segment lost 5 bases and the J segment 9 bases; nucleotides outside the gene matches: 10. The CDR3 region is CASSRDQGVPPQHF. CDR3 nucleotide sequence: TGTGCCAGCAGTAGGGATCAGGGGGTTCCGCCCCAGCATTTT.

V and J are TRBV4-3 and TRBJ2-3; 10 bases fit TRBD2. Per germline, CDR1 LGHNA and CDR2 YSLEER. This CDR3 has 16 amino acids. Trimming removed 2 bases from V and 2 bases from J; junction bases left unmatched: 4. In nucleotides, the CDR3 is TGCGCCAGCAGCCAATATAGCGGGGGGAACACAGATACGCAGTATTTT. This translates into CASSQYSGGNTDTQYF.